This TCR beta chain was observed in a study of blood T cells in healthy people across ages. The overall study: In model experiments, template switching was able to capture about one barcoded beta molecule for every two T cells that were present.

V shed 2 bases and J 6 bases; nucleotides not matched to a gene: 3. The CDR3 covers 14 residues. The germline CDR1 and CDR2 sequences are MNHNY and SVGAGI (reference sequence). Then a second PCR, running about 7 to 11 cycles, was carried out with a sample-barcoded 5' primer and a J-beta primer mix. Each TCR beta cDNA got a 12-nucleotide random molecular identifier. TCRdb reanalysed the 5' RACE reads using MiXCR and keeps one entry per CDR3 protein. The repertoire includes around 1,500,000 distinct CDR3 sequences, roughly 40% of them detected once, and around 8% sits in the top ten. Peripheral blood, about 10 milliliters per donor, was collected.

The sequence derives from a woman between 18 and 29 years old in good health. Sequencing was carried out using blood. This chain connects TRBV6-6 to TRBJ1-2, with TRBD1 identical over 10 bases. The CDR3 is CASSYGQGENGYTF. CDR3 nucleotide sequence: TGTGCCAGCAGTTACGGACAGGGGGAGAATGGCTACACCTTC.